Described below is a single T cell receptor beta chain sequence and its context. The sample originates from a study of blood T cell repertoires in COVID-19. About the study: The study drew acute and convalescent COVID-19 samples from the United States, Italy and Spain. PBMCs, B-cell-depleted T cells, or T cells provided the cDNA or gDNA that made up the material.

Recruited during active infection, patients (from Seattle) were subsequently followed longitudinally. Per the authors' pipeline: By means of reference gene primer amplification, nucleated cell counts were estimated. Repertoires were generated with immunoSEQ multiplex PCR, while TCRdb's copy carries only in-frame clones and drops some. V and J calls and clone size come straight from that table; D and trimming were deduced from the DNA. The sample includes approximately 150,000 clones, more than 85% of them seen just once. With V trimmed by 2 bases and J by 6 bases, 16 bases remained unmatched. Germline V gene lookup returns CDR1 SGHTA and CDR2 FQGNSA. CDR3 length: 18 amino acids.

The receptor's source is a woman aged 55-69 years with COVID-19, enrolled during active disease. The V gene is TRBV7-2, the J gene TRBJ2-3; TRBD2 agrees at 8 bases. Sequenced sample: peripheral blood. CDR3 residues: CASSLRGQAGAPRDTQYF. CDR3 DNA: TGTGCCAGCAGCTTAAGGGGCCAAGCGGGGGCCCCTAGGGATACGCAGTATTTT.